This is a list of T cell receptor beta chains from one sample in a study of T cells in Graves' hyperthyroidism and ophthalmopathy. TCRdb itself ran the multiplex PCR reads through MiXCR, one entry per CDR3 protein. The data contain 530,000 or so distinct CDR3 sequences, less than 25% of them singletons. The sequencing input was blood. The receptors shown here come from a woman between 25 and 40 years old with Graves' ophthalmopathy. CDR3s include the opening cysteine and the closing phenylalanine or tryptophan. D genes are given only for firm matches. For some rows the clone size is stated as once, few or many, or as a class when expanded; others skip it.

TRBV5-1,NA,TRBD2,TRBJ2-5,CASREGTSRETQYF,TGCGCCAGCCGCGAGGGGACTAGCAGAGAGACCCAGTACTTC
TRBV6-1,many,NA,TRBJ1-3,CASSEVGTFSGNTIYF,TGTGCCAGCAGTGAGGTGGGCACTTTCTCTGGAAACACCATATATTTT
TRBV6-1,many,NA,TRBJ2-7,CASSDWGLTYEQYF,TGTGCCAGCAGTGACTGGGGACTCACATACGAGCAGTACTTC
TRBV4-3,many,NA,TRBJ1-2,CASSQDGLAAAYGYTF,TGCGCCAGCAGCCAAGATGGCTTGGCAGCGGCCTATGGCTACACCTTC
TRBV12-3/TRBV12-4,NA,NA,TRBJ2-7,CASSLGGVSREQYF,TGTGCCAGCAGTTTAGGAGGGGTTTCCAGAGAGCAGTACTTC
TRBV13,many,TRBD1,TRBJ1-1,CAVHQGGDTEAFF,TGTGCCGTTCACCAGGGGGGGGACACTGAAGCTTTCTTT
TRBV12-5,NA,TRBD1,TRBJ2-5,CASGLTWGQQETQYF,TGTGCTAGTGGTTTGACGTGGGGACAGCAAGAGACCCAGTACTTC
TRBV27,many,NA,TRBJ2-5,CASTPDWRQETQYF,TGTGCCAGCACGCCGGACTGGAGACAAGAGACCCAGTACTTC
TRBV20-1,few,NA,TRBJ2-7,CSARDRINTNEQYF,TGCAGTGCTAGAGATCGAATCAACACTAACGAGCAGTACTTC
TRBV5-1,few,NA,TRBJ1-1,CASSGEVGATEAFF,TGCGCCAGCAGTGGGGAGGTTGGGGCCACTGAAGCTTTCTTT
TRBV28,NA,NA,TRBJ1-1,CASSPSSYPAFF,TGTGCCAGCAGTCCCAGTTCATATCCGGCTTTCTTT
TRBV20-1,few,NA,TRBJ1-5,CSAWGGARNQPQHF,TGCAGTGCCTGGGGAGGGGCGAGGAATCAGCCCCAGCATTTT
TRBV12-3/TRBV12-4,many,NA,TRBJ2-5,CASRKGGYVSLMETQYF,TGTGCCAGCAGGAAAGGGGGTTACGTAAGTTTGATGGAGACCCAGTACTTC
TRBV5-1,many,TRBD1,TRBJ2-7,CASSLDRGAQYF,TGCGCCAGCAGCTTGGACAGGGGTGCGCAGTACTTC
TRBV6-1,NA,TRBD1,TRBJ1-2,CASSLRDRDGYAF,TGTGCCAGCTCACTTCGGGACAGGGACGGCTACGCCTTC
TRBV15,many,NA,TRBJ1-1,CATSEGVRAEAFF,TGTGCCACCAGCGAGGGGGTGAGAGCTGAAGCTTTCTTT
TRBV7-2,many,NA,TRBJ2-5,CASSFTETQYF,TGTGCCAGCAGCTTCACGGAGACCCAGTACTTC
TRBV6-1,many,TRBD1,TRBJ1-2,CASSDGQGLRYYGYTF,TGTGCCAGCAGTGACGGACAGGGGTTGAGGTACTATGGCTACACCTTC
TRBV5-1,NA,NA,TRBJ2-2,CASSLGGPPNTGELFF,TGCGCCAGCAGCTTGGGGGGTCCGCCGAACACCGGGGAGCTGTTTTTT
TRBV20-1,many,NA,TRBJ1-6,CSARDLDYNSPLHF,TGCAGTGCTAGAGATCTTGACTATAATTCACCCCTCCACTTT
TRBV29-1,many,NA,TRBJ1-1,CSVERDKNTEAFF,TGCAGCGTTGAAAGAGATAAAAACACTGAAGCTTTCTTT
TRBV6-1,many,NA,TRBJ1-2,CASSRTEFYGYTF,TGCGCCAGCAGCCGGACAGAATTCTATGGCTACACCTTC
TRBV20-1,many,NA,TRBJ2-5,CSARAIGRTQETQYF,TGCAGTGCTAGAGCTATAGGGCGTACCCAAGAGACCCAGTACTTC
TRBV6-1,few,NA,TRBJ1-5,CASREGQVYSNQPQHF,TGTGCCAGCAGGGAAGGGCAGGTTTATAGCAATCAGCCCCAGCATTTT
TRBV24-1,few,NA,TRBJ1-5,CATQSAGRQPQHF,TGTGCCACCCAGAGTGCAGGGCGTCAGCCCCAGCATTTT
TRBV7-2,many,NA,TRBJ1-2,CASRGENYGYTF,TGTGCCAGCAGGGGCGAAAACTATGGCTACACCTTC
TRBV28,many,TRBD1,TRBJ2-2,CASIRDSYTGELFF,TGTGCCAGCATCAGGGACAGTTACACCGGGGAGCTGTTTTTT
TRBV15,many,TRBD1,TRBJ2-7,CATSRGQGATYEQYF,TGTGCCACCAGCAGAGGGCAGGGGGCGACCTACGAGCAGTACTTC
TRBV27,many,NA,TRBJ2-7,CASSTQGPAWEQYF,TGTGCCAGCAGTACGCAGGGACCCGCCTGGGAGCAGTACTTC
TRBV28,many,NA,TRBJ1-5,CASSWDNQPQHF,TGTGCCAGCAGTTGGGACAATCAGCCCCAGCATTTT
TRBV5-1,many,TRBD1,TRBJ2-7,CARGQGLTYEQYF,TGCGCCAGGGGACAGGGACTAACCTACGAGCAGTACTTC
TRBV19,many,NA,TRBJ1-2,CAIHPGGGADGYTF,TGTGCCATTCACCCCGGAGGAGGCGCGGATGGCTACACCTTC
TRBV6-2/TRBV6-3,NA,NA,TRBJ2-7,CASGGWFYEQYF,TGTGCCAGCGGGGGGTGGTTTTACGAGCAGTACTTC
TRBV27,few,NA,TRBJ2-2,CASSLGDTTGELFF,TGTGCCAGCAGTTTAGGGGACACCACCGGGGAGCTGTTTTTT
TRBV19,many,TRBD1,TRBJ2-2,CAATGAGELFF,TGTGCCGCCACAGGGGCCGGGGAGCTGTTTTTT
TRBV20-1,many,TRBD2,TRBJ2-5,CSASLAGVQETQYF,TGCAGTGCTAGCCTAGCGGGGGTCCAAGAGACCCAGTACTTC
TRBV7-9,NA,NA,TRBJ2-7,CASSLEYDEQYF,TGTGCCAGCAGCTTAGAATACGACGAGCAGTACTTC
TRBV12-5,NA,NA,TRBJ1-1,CASGLVSSTEAFF,TGTGCTAGTGGTTTGGTATCAAGCACTGAAGCTTTCTTT